This T cell receptor (beta chain) was sequenced in a study of radiotherapy plus CTLA-4 blockade in lung cancer. Overall study: Among patients, about 20% showed objective responses, and 31% had disease control. Points from the study as a whole: The best predictor of response was reported to be early blood T cell clone dynamics, with interferon-beta. Some TCR clones had been derived from tumors. These clones expanded in peripheral blood after radiotherapy plus ipilimumab.

On this clone itself: Its antigen is unknown.

Method: immunoSEQ multiplex PCR; TCRdb's copy keeps in-frame clones and lacks some. The sample contains 45,000 or so clones, 70% to 80% of which appear only once. The J segment lost 1 base and the V segment lost 5 bases, leaving 5 bases of the junction unmatched. Germline values: CDR1 SGHNT, CDR2 YENEEA. The CDR3 has 15 amino acids. V gene TRBV11-3 combines with J gene TRBJ2-3; 8 bases agree with TRBD2. The input for sequencing was peripheral blood, taken from a patient treated with radiotherapy plus ipilimumab. The clonotype was recovered from a human donor with non-small cell lung cancer who had stable disease on radiotherapy plus ipilimumab. CDR3 in DNA: TGTGCCAGCAGCCAACGTAGCGGGGGCACAGATACGCAGTATTTT. This codes for CASSQRSGGTDTQYF.